Listed here are 25 T cell receptor beta chains from one sample, sequenced in a study of response to subunit inactivated influenza vaccine. TCRdb recomputed calls from the RT-PCR reads with MiXCR, one row per CDR3 protein. There are 700,000 to 800,000 distinct CDR3 sequences in the sample; roughly 18% occur only once, and approximately 11% lies in the top ten. Specimen: PBMCs from blood, collected more than 4 days after vaccination. These receptors were taken from a man aged 45-65 years who received an inactivated influenza vaccine.

The gene calls are TRBV7-2 and TRBJ2-2, with 7 bases that match TRBD2. CDR3 size: 16 residues. The germline CDR1 and CDR2 sequences are SGHTA and FQGNSA. After removal of 2 bases from V and 2 bases from J, the junction contained 5 bases not matched to a gene. CDR3 loop: CASSLLGLKNTGELFF. The CDR3 bases are TGTGCCAGCAGCTTATTGGGACTAAAAAACACCGGGGAGCTGTTTTTT.

The chain recombines TRBV6-6 with TRBJ2-1; 15 bases are shared with TRBD2. This CDR3 has 12 residues. The trim removed 8 bases at V and 10 bases at J, leaving 0 bases unmatched. Germline V gives CDR1 MNHNY, CDR2 SVGAGI (reference sequence). The CDR3 reads CASGLAGGEQFF. As DNA, the CDR3 is TGTGCCAGCGGACTAGCGGGAGGGGAGCAGTTCTTC.

The rearrangement uses TRBV5-1 and TRBJ2-6, with 7 bases matching TRBD1. CDR3 length: 17 residues. V shed 4 bases and J 0 bases; nucleotides not matched to a gene: 7. CDR1 and CDR2 (germline): SGHRS, YFSETQ. CDR3: CASSDKTGYSGANVLTF. DNA for the CDR3: TGCGCCAGCAGCGACAAGACAGGGTACTCTGGGGCCAACGTCCTGACTTTC.

This clonotype was picked up many times. As DNA, the CDR3 is TGCAGTGCCGCCACACAGGGTATGCCCGAGCAGTACTTC. This encodes CSAATQGMPEQYF. The chain has TRBV20-1 and TRBJ2-7; TRBD1 is a possible D gene (6 bases). V dropped 6 bases and J dropped 6 bases, with 18 bases sitting between them. The CDR3 totals 13 residues. Germline values: CDR1 DFQATT, CDR2 SNEGSKA (reference sequence).

The chain uses TRBV12-3 or TRBV12-4 and TRBJ2-5; TRBD2 aligns across 9 bases. The CDR3 has 16 amino acids. V gave up 2 bases and J gave up 5 bases; unmatched junction bases: 9. The CDR3 is CASSLFSGGPRETQYF. The CDR3 DNA reads as TGTGCCAGCAGTTTATTTAGCGGGGGACCACGGGAGACCCAGTACTTC.

This sequence joins TRBV9 and TRBJ2-1; D might be TRBD2 (6 bases). Trimming took 0 bases from V and 6 from J, leaving 16 bases between them. Germline V gene lookup returns CDR1 SGDLS and CDR2 YYNGEE. CDR3 length: 16 amino acids. The CDR3 loop reads CASSVVRVSGVNEQFF. The CDR3, as DNA: TGTGCCAGCAGCGTAGTGCGGGTTAGCGGAGTCAATGAGCAGTTCTTC.

V gene TRBV7-6 combines with J gene TRBJ2-1; tentative D call: TRBD2 (6 bases). Trimming pared 1 base from V and 8 bases from J, leaving 12 bases between. This CDR3 is built from 14 residues. In germline, CDR1 is SGHVS, CDR2 FNYEAQ. The CDR3 DNA reads TGTGCCAGCAGCTTAGGGACTACATCTCATGAGCAGTTCTTC. Its protein is CASSLGTTSHEQFF.

The chain links TRBV20-1 to TRBJ2-7; D perhaps matches TRBD1 (7 bases). This CDR3 has 15 residues. CDR1 and CDR2 (germline): DFQATT, SNEGSKA (reference sequence). The ends were cut back, 2 bases at V and 3 bases at J, with 17 bases in the middle. The CDR3 protein is CSARHYRGLNYEQYF. CDR3 in DNA: TGCAGTGCTAGACATTACAGGGGACTCAACTACGAGCAGTACTTC.

The V and J genes are TRBV5-1 and TRBJ1-2; D is undetermined. Germline V gene data show CDR1 as SGHRS and CDR2 as YFSETQ. V was pared by 0 bases and J by 4 bases, with 7 bases between. The CDR3 spans 13 residues. The CDR3 bases are TGCGCCAGCAGCTTGGCTACGGTCTATGGCTACACCTTC. Its protein product is CASSLATVYGYTF.

This clonotype showed up just a few times. The gene calls are TRBV7-8 and TRBJ2-7; a weak D match, TRBD1 (5 bases). CDR3 length: 13 residues. V shed 5 bases and J shed 6 bases, with 14 bases lying between them. The germline V gene encodes CDR1 SGHVS and CDR2 FQNEAQ. The DNA of the CDR3 is TGTGCCAGCAGCCACGAACCAGGGCGCGAGCAGTACTTC. Translation gives CASSHEPGREQYF. The full variable domain, its missing parts supplied by reference TRBV7-8 and TRBJ2-7, is GAGVSQSPRYKVAKRGQDVALRCDPISGHVSLFWYQQALGQGPEFLTYFQNEAQLDKSGLPSDRFFAERPEGSVSTLKIQRTQQEDSAVYLCASSHEPGREQYFGPGTRLTVT.

V is TRBV5-5 and J is TRBJ2-5; D call uncertain. Germline CDR1 and CDR2: SGHKS and YYEKEE (reference sequence). V lost 1 base and J 0 bases, leaving 10 bases between the germline ends. The CDR3 is made up of 15 amino acids. Here the CDR3 reads CASSLFPGNQETQYF. DNA of the CDR3: TGTGCCAGCAGCTTGTTTCCGGGCAACCAAGAGACCCAGTACTTC.

This clonotype was observed a few times. The chain recombines TRBV5-1 with TRBJ2-1; 8 nucleotides line up with TRBD2. V gave up 0 bases and J gave up 3 bases; unmatched junction bases: 5. Germline V gene sequence: CDR1 SGHRS, CDR2 YFSETQ. This CDR3 is built from 16 residues. The CDR3 nucleotides read TGCGCCAGCAGCTTGGGACCTAGCGGGTACTACAATGAGCAGTTCTTC. It encodes CASSLGPSGYYNEQFF.

The table lists this clonotype with a few counts. The chain recombines TRBV4-3 with TRBJ2-7, with 7 bases identical to TRBD2. J gave up 0 bases and V 1 base, and 6 bases lay outside the gene matches. This CDR3 comprises 16 residues. CDR1 and CDR2 from the germline V gene are LGHNA and YSLEER. CDR3 nucleotide sequence: TGCGCCAGCAGCCAAGGCGCAGCGGGGAGCTCCTACGAGCAGTACTTC. Amino acids: CASSQGAAGSSYEQYF.

The CDR3 loop reads CASSRGDRARRGANVLTF. In DNA form, the CDR3 reads TGCGCCAGCAGCAGGGGGGACAGGGCCCGAAGAGGGGCCAACGTCCTGACTTTC. This chain uses TRBV5-1 with TRBJ2-6, with 9 bases aligning to TRBD1. The CDR3 totals 18 residues. Unmatched junction bases numbered 12, after V lost 4 bases and J lost 4 bases. CDR1 is SGHRS, CDR2 YFSETQ, per germline.

A few counts support this clonotype. The chain recombines TRBV3-1 with TRBJ2-7; D not certain. This CDR3 is 14 amino acids long. CDR1 is LGHDT, CDR2 YNNKEL, per germline (reference sequence). Trimming removed 0 bases at V and 6 bases at J, with 12 bases between. CDR3 residues: CASSQDLARSEQYF. CDR3 coding DNA: TGTGCCAGCAGCCAAGATCTGGCGCGTTCCGAGCAGTACTTC.

V usage is TRBV5-1 and J usage is TRBJ2-1; TRBD1 matches 7 bases. This CDR3 spans 15 amino acids. Trimming cost V 7 bases and J 1 base; bases outside gene matches: 8. Per germline, CDR1 SGHRS and CDR2 YFSETQ. DNA for the CDR3: TGCGCCAGCGGGCCTGACAGGGTGTCCTACAATGAGCAGTTCTTC. It yields the protein CASGPDRVSYNEQFF. Using reference TRBV5-1 and TRBJ2-1 for the parts outside the CDR3, the full variable domain is KAGVTQTPRYLIKTRGQQVTLSCSPISGHRSVSWYQQTPGQGLQFLFEYFSETQRNKGNFPGRFSGRQFSNSRSEMNVSTLELGDSALYLCASGPDRVSYNEQFFGPGTRLTVL.

This clonotype was observed a handful of times. This chain uses TRBV7-2 with TRBJ1-2, with D possibly TRBD1 on 6 matching bases. CDR1 is SGHTA, CDR2 FQGNSA, per germline. Trimming cost V 5 bases and J 1 base, with 17 bases left between them. This CDR3 has 16 residues. CDR3 sequence: CASSPSQGRVNYGYTF. As DNA, the CDR3 is TGTGCCAGCAGCCCCAGCCAGGGGCGGGTTAACTATGGCTACACCTTC.

This clonotype showed up just a few times. The chain has TRBV6-2 or TRBV6-3 and TRBJ2-1; tentative D call: TRBD1 (6 bases). The V gene's germline CDR1 is MNHEY and CDR2 SVGEGT. CDR3 size: 15 residues. Trimming cost V 6 bases and J 4 bases, with 16 bases left between them. CDR3 amino acids: CASSPNRERYNEQFF. In nucleotides, the CDR3 is TGTGCCAGCAGCCCTAACAGGGAACGTTACAATGAGCAGTTCTTC.

The rearrangement links TRBV12-3 or TRBV12-4 to TRBJ2-2; D remains unclear. The CDR3 consists of 15 residues. Trimming shortened V by 6 bases and J by 4 bases, and 15 bases separated the two germline ends. The CDR3 bases are TGTGCCAGCAGCCAAGTGAAGCCTGCCACCGGGGAGCTGTTTTTT. This sequence encodes CASSQVKPATGELFF.

This clonotype was detected a few times. The V call is TRBV9, the J call TRBJ2-1, with 7 bases identical to TRBD2. Germline V CDR1 and CDR2: SGDLS, YYNGEE. The CDR3 is 15 amino acids. Germline trimming cut 3 bases from V and 4 bases from J; bases unmatched to any gene: 7. The CDR3: CASSATGTTYNEQFF. CDR3 bases: TGTGCCAGCAGCGCCACCGGGACTACATACAATGAGCAGTTCTTC.

This clonotype was seen a handful of times. This rearrangement joins TRBV29-1 to TRBJ1-1; tentatively, D is TRBD1 (6 bases). Per the germline V gene, CDR1 is SQVTM and CDR2 is ANQGSEA. The CDR3 is made up of 10 amino acids. V was clipped by 6 bases and J by 8 bases, with 10 bases between them. CDR3 in amino acids: CSVWTVEAFF. Here the CDR3 DNA reads TGCAGCGTGTGGACAGTCGAAGCTTTCTTT.

On this clonotype itself: The junction shows a germline mismatch at one end, possibly a read error. V is TRBV24-1 and J is TRBJ2-1; 15 bases are a match to TRBD2. The CDR3 sequence is 19 residues long. Per germline, CDR1 KGHDR and CDR2 SFDVKD. The CDR3 protein is CATSDPKGLAGGPVGEQLF. CDR3 nucleotide sequence: TGTGCCACCAGTGATCCGAAGGGACTAGCGGGAGGACCCGTCGGTGAGCAGCTCTTC.

J is TRBJ1-5 and V is TRBV4-2; the D is unclear. The CDR3 is 16 residues long. The V end lost 0 bases, the J end lost 0 bases, and 9 bases lay between the germline ends. The germline V gene has CDR1 LGHNA and CDR2 YNFKEQ. For the CDR3, the DNA is TGTGCCAGCAGCCAAGAGCGGGCGGATAGCAATCAGCCCCAGCATTTT. Encoded protein: CASSQERADSNQPQHF.

This clonotype was counted between two and nine times. The V gene is TRBV7-6, the J gene TRBJ2-1, with TRBD2 matching over 7 bases. The CDR3 is 16 residues long. The ends lost 3 bases at V and 8 bases at J; junction bases unmatched: 13. CDR1 and CDR2 from the germline V gene are SGHVS and FNYEAQ. The CDR3 spells CASSFFAGDLGDEQFF. The DNA for the CDR3 is TGTGCCAGCAGCTTTTTTGCGGGAGATTTGGGAGATGAGCAGTTCTTC.

This clonotype appeared a few times. CDR3: CASSSNWGATEAFF. DNA for the CDR3: TGTGCCAGCAGCTCGAATTGGGGCGCGACTGAAGCTTTCTTT. This rearrangement joins TRBV7-9 to TRBJ1-1; perhaps TRBD1 as D (5 bases). CDR3 length: 14 amino acids. CDR1 and CDR2 (germline): SEHNR, FQNEAQ (reference sequence). Trimming took 4 bases from V and 5 from J, leaving 14 bases between them.